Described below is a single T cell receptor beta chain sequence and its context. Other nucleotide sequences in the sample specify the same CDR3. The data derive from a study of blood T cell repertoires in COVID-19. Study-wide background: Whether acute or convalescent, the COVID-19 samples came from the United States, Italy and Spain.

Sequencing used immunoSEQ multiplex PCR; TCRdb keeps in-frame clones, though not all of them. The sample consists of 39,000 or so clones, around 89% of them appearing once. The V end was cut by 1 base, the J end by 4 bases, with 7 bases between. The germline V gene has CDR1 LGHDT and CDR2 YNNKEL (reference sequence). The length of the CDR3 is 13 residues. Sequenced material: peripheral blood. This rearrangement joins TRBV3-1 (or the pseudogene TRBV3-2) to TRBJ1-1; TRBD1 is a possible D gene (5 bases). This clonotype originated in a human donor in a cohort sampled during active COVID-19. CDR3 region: CASSQGGGTEAFF. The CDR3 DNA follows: TGTGCCAGCAGCCAAGGGGGCGGCACTGAAGCTTTCTTT.